The 21 T cell receptor beta chains below come from one sample, sequenced in a study. TCRdb independently ran MiXCR on the RT-PCR reads; one entry per CDR3 protein. The sample contains about 680,000 distinct CDR3 sequences, around 14% of which appear only once. Material: memory CD4+ T cells from blood. These receptors all stem from a female donor in good health, serving as a healthy control.

J is TRBJ2-5 and V is TRBV6-2 or TRBV6-3, with 7 bases identical to TRBD1. V shed 11 bases, J shed 3 bases, and the junction held 9 bases outside the gene matches. CDR1 and CDR2 from the germline V gene are MNHEY and SVGEGT. This CDR3 contains 13 residues. This chain's CDR3 is CASERGRKETQYF. CDR3 sequence (DNA): TGTGCCTCAGAGAGGGGGCGCAAAGAGACCCAGTACTTC.

The chain couples TRBV20-1 to TRBJ2-1, with D tentatively TRBD2 (7 bases). Germline V gene data show CDR1 as DFQATT and CDR2 as SNEGSKA (reference sequence). Trimming left V 6 bases short and J 9 bases short, with 24 bases between. This CDR3 contains 15 residues. CDR3 sequence reads: CSAGRWGGGLTEQFF. In nucleotides, the CDR3 is TGCAGTGCCGGGAGATGGGGGGGGGGCCTTACTGAGCAGTTCTTC.

The chain has TRBV6-5 and TRBJ1-1, with 8 bases aligning to TRBD1. Trimming cost V 6 bases and J 2 bases; bases outside gene matches: 5. Germline V gene sequence: CDR1 MNHEY, CDR2 SVGAGI. The CDR3 consists of 14 residues. CDR3 coding DNA: TGTGCCAGCAGATCCCCAGGGGGCAACACTGAAGCTTTCTTT. This sequence encodes CASRSPGGNTEAFF.

This clonotype was seen ten or more times. The chain combines TRBV6-5 with TRBJ1-3; D might be TRBD1 (5 bases). CDR3 length: 15 amino acids. Trimming cost V 4 bases and J 8 bases, with 18 bases left between them. CDR1 is MNHEY and CDR2 is SVGAGI in the germline V gene. CDR3 in amino acids: CASSSSGGQGHTIYF. For the CDR3, the DNA is TGTGCCAGCAGTTCCTCGGGGGGTCAGGGACACACCATATATTTT.

V usage is TRBV7-9 and J usage is TRBJ2-7; 8 bases match TRBD2. Germline V lookup: CDR1 SEHNR, CDR2 FQNEAQ (reference sequence). Trimming cost V 5 bases and J 1 base; bases outside gene matches: 7. This CDR3 has 15 amino acids. CDR3 coding DNA: TGTGCCAGCAGCCTCGGGGGGGAGGGATCCTACGAGCAGTACTTC. Its translation is CASSLGGEGSYEQYF.

This clonotype was seen many times. The rearrangement joins TRBV7-2 to TRBJ2-5; D might be TRBD2 (5 bases). CDR1 and CDR2 from the germline V gene are SGHTA and FQGNSA. The V and J ends lost 6 bases and 5 bases respectively, with 10 bases between them. There are 12 residues in the CDR3. The CDR3 nucleotides are TGTGCCAGCAGTGGGAGTCGGGAGACCCAGTACTTC. This encodes CASSGSRETQYF. The complete variable domain, with remaining parts taken from reference TRBV7-2 and TRBJ2-5, reads GAGVSQSPSNKVTEKGKDVELRCDPISGHTALYWYRQSLGQGLEFLIYFQGNSAPDKSGLPSDRFSAERTGGSVSTLTIQRTQQEDSAVYLCASSGSRETQYFGPGTRLLVL.

J is TRBJ1-4 and V is TRBV20-1; a weak D match, TRBD1 (6 bases). The V gene's germline CDR1 is DFQATT and CDR2 SNEGSKA (reference sequence). The CDR3 covers 14 residues. Trimming cost V 6 bases and J 0 bases, with 11 bases left between them. The CDR3 region has the DNA TGCAGTGCACAGGGTGCTGCAACTAATGAAAAACTGTTTTTT. It specifies CSAQGAATNEKLFF.

In its sample, this clonotype was seen a few times. The rearrangement joins TRBV12-3 or TRBV12-4 to TRBJ1-4; tentative D call: TRBD1 (6 bases). V lost 5 bases, J lost 7 bases, and 14 bases lay in between. The CDR3 loop spans 14 amino acids. Here the CDR3 DNA reads TGTGCCAGCAGTGCGCCCAGGGGCGGTGAAAAACTGTTTTTT. Its translation is CASSAPRGGEKLFF.

The CDR3 sequence is CASSLAPGARTQYF. CDR3 coding DNA: TGCGCCAGCAGCTTGGCCCCGGGGGCGAGGACCCAGTACTTC. The genes are TRBV5-1 and TRBJ2-5; D is perhaps TRBD1 or TRBD2 (6 bases each). CDR1 and CDR2 from the germline V gene are SGHRS and YFSETQ. Between the trimmed V and J ends, which lost 0 bases and 7 bases, there was a span of 13 bases. The CDR3 consists of 14 residues.

This clonotype has a count of ten or more. The rearrangement uses TRBV6-2 or TRBV6-3 and TRBJ2-5, with 8 positions matching TRBD2. CDR1 is MNHEY, CDR2 SVGEGT, per germline. After removal of 6 bases from V and 2 bases from J, the junction contained 11 bases not matched to a gene. The CDR3 runs to 16 residues. The CDR3 bases are TGTGCCAGCAGACTAGCGGCATTTTCTACTCAAGAGACCCAGTACTTC. This translates into CASRLAAFSTQETQYF.

This clonotype occurred a few times. This chain links TRBV7-8 with TRBJ2-7; TRBD2 aligns across 9 bases. Germline V CDR1 and CDR2: SGHVS, FQNEAQ. CDR3 length: 18 amino acids. The J segment lost 4 bases and the V segment lost 1 base, leaving 14 bases of the junction unmatched. The CDR3 spells CASSLEYGGGRAEYEQYF. DNA for the CDR3: TGTGCCAGCAGCTTAGAGTACGGGGGCGGGAGGGCGGAATACGAGCAGTACTTC.

There are a few counts of this clonotype. The V call is TRBV9, the J call TRBJ1-4; D perhaps matches TRBD1 (5 bases). The V end was cut by 3 bases, the J end by 2 bases, with 11 bases between. CDR3 length: 15 amino acids. Germline V gene lookup returns CDR1 SGDLS and CDR2 YYNGEE. CDR3 residues: CASSARAGTNEKLFF. The CDR3 DNA reads as TGTGCCAGCAGCGCCCGTGCAGGGACTAATGAAAAACTGTTTTTT.

This clonotype appeared a few times. The chain couples TRBV6-1 to TRBJ2-3, with 7 nucleotides matching TRBD2. V gave up 4 bases and J gave up 0 bases; unmatched junction bases: 4. This CDR3 spans 15 amino acids. The V gene's germline CDR1 is MNHNS and CDR2 SASEGT. The CDR3 DNA is TGTGCCAGCAGTGGGGTTAGCGGGAGCACAGATACGCAGTATTTT. It translates to CASSGVSGSTDTQYF.

This clonotype came up many times. V and J are TRBV7-2 and TRBJ1-3; no clear D. V shed 7 bases and J shed 4 bases, with 14 bases lying between them. CDR3 length: 14 amino acids. CDR1 and CDR2 (germline): SGHTA, FQGNSA. The DNA of the CDR3 is TGTGCCAGCACGCTTGCGGTGCAAGGAAACACCATATATTTT. Its protein product is CASTLAVQGNTIYF.

The chain has TRBV5-4 and TRBJ1-1; D perhaps matches TRBD1 (5 bases). Germline V gene data show CDR1 as SGHNT and CDR2 as YYREEE (reference sequence). CDR3 length equals 13 residues. Trimming left V 4 bases short and J 7 bases short, with 14 bases between. The CDR3 nucleotides read TGTGCCAGCAGCCTGGACCGGCAGGGTGAAGCTTTCTTT. The encoded protein is CASSLDRQGEAFF.

This clonotype showed up just a few times. The chain employs TRBV12-3 or TRBV12-4 and TRBJ1-6, with 8 bases identical to TRBD1. The trim removed 3 bases at V and 6 bases at J, leaving 7 bases unmatched. The CDR3 sequence is 16 residues long. The CDR3 region is CASSFGTGPSNSPLHF. Here the CDR3 DNA reads TGTGCCAGCAGTTTCGGGACAGGCCCCTCTAATTCACCCCTCCACTTT.

This clonotype was seen ten or more times. The V and J genes are TRBV5-1 and TRBJ2-1, with 8 bases aligning to TRBD2. The ends lost 0 bases at V and 2 bases at J; junction bases unmatched: 1. The CDR3 has 15 amino acids. Germline V gives CDR1 SGHRS, CDR2 YFSETQ. CDR3 in amino acids: CASSLGAGAYNEQFF. The CDR3 DNA is TGCGCCAGCAGCTTGGGAGCGGGAGCCTACAATGAGCAGTTCTTC.

This clonotype was counted many times. The CDR3: CASGDRVHEQYF. The CDR3 DNA follows: TGTGCCAGCGGGGACAGGGTCCACGAGCAGTACTTC. J is TRBJ2-7 and V is TRBV6-5; 9 bases are shared with TRBD1. J was trimmed by 5 bases and V by 8 bases; bases with no gene match: 4. There are 12 residues in the CDR3. Germline V gene data show CDR1 as MNHEY and CDR2 as SVGAGI.

The V call is TRBV4-2, the J call TRBJ2-1, with D perhaps matching TRBD2 (6 bases). The CDR3 sequence is 17 residues long. Germline V lookup: CDR1 LGHNA, CDR2 YNFKEQ. The V end lost 0 bases, the J end lost 0 bases, and 12 bases lay between the germline ends. The CDR3 DNA is TGTGCCAGCAGCCAAGACGAGCGGGTATACTCCTACAATGAGCAGTTCTTC. Amino acid sequence: CASSQDERVYSYNEQFF.

This clonotype was recorded many times. The J gene is TRBJ2-7, the V gene TRBV5-5; perhaps TRBD2 as D (6 bases). CDR1 and CDR2 from the germline V gene are SGHKS and YYEKEE (reference sequence). Trimming stripped 1 base from V and 1 base from J, with 9 bases between. The CDR3 sequence is 14 residues long. The CDR3: CASSLFGGSYEQYF. In nucleotides, the CDR3 is TGTGCCAGCAGCTTGTTCGGGGGTTCCTACGAGCAGTACTTC.

This clonotype turned up a few times. The chain combines TRBV6-2 or TRBV6-3 with TRBJ2-7; D is perhaps TRBD2 (5 bases). The CDR3 extends over 13 amino acids. Trimming cost V 5 bases and J 11 bases, with 19 bases left between them. Germline V gene lookup returns CDR1 MNHEY and CDR2 SVGEGT. The CDR3 bases are TGTGCCAGCAGTCCACCTGCGGGCCTTACGGAGTACTTC. Protein: CASSPPAGLTEYF.